The entry below gives a single T cell receptor beta chain sequence along with its context. These data come from a study of shared clonotypes between healthy human individuals. Researchers ran the assay at a deep level. Unsorted PBMC samples were amplified in replicate PCRs containing roughly 300 ng DNA, about 28,000 T cell genomes. Repertoires were generated with immunoSEQ multiplex PCR, while TCRdb's copy carries only in-frame clones and drops some. The table shows about 490,000 clones, with less than 80% occurring only once. Donors were healthy HIV-negative adults without recently reported acute infections or vaccinations. Tens of millions of PBMCs were counted before genomic DNA extraction. The source is a woman between 40 and 50 years old in good health. Some clones in this sample may be carry-over from other donors' samples. Sequencing was carried out using PBMCs.

CDR3 nucleotides: TGTGCCAGCTCACCACCCGGGACAGTTGGGGATACGCAGTATTTT. This translates into CASSPPGTVGDTQYF. J is TRBJ2-3 and V is TRBV18, with 7 bases lining up with TRBD1. The J segment lost 6 bases and the V segment lost 0 bases, leaving 6 bases of the junction unmatched. Germline CDR1 is KGHSH and CDR2 is LQKENI. The CDR3 loop spans 15 amino acids.